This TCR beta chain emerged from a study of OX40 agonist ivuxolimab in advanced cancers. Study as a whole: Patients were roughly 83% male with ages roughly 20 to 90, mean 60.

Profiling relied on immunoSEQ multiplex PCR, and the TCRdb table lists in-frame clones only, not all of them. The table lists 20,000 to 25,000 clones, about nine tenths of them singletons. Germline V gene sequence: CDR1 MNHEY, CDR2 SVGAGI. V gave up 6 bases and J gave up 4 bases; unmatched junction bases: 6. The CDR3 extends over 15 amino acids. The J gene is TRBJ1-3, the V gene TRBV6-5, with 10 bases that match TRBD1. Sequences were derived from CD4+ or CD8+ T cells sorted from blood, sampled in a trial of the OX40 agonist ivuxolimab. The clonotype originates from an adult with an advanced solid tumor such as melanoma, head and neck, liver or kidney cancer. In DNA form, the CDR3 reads TGTGCCAGCAGCCAGACAGGGGGCACAGGAAACACCATATATTTT. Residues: CASSQTGGTGNTIYF.